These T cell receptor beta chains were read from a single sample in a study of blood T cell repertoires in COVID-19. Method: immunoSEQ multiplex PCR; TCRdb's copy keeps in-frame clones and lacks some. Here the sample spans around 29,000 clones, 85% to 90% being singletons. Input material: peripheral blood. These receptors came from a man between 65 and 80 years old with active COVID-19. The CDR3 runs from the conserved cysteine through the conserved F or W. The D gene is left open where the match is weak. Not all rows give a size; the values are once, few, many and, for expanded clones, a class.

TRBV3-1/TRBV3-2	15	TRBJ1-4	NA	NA	CASSQGGQFNEKLFF	TGTGCCAGCAGCCAGGGCGGGCAGTTTAATGAAAAACTGTTTTTT
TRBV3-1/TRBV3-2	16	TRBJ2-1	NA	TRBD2	CASSVRNRGDYNEQFF	TGTGCCAGCAGCGTTCGGAACCGGGGGGATTACAATGAGCAGTTCTTC
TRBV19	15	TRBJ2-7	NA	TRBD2	CASSMLGGSIYEQYF	TGTGCCAGTAGTATGCTGGGCGGGAGTATCTACGAGCAGTACTTC
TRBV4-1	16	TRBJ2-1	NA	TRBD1	CASSQGDRRTYNEQFF	TGCGCCAGCAGCCAAGGGGACAGGAGAACCTACAATGAGCAGTTCTTC
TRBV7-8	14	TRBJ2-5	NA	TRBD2	CASSSYSGVETQYF	TGTGCCAGCAGCTCCTATAGCGGGGTGGAGACCCAGTACTTC
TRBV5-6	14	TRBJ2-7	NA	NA	CASSPDSHPYEQYF	TGTGCCAGCAGCCCCGACTCCCACCCCTACGAGCAGTACTTC
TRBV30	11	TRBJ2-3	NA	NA	CAWQTGDTQYF	TGTGCCTGGCAGACCGGGGATACGCAGTATTTT
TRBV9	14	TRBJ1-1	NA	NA	CASSAPTENTEAFF	TGTGCCAGCAGCGCCCCAACAGAGAACACTGAAGCTTTCTTT
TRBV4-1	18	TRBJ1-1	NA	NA	CASSQRQVLVSSYTEAFF	TGCGCCAGCAGCCAGAGACAGGTATTGGTTTCGTCGTACACTGAAGCTTTCTTT
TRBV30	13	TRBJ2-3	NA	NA	CAWSVGGADTQYF	TGTGCCTGGAGTGTTGGGGGCGCAGATACGCAGTATTTT
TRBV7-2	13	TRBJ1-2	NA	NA	CASNPAGPGGYTF	TGTGCCAGCAACCCCGCGGGGCCGGGTGGCTACACCTTC
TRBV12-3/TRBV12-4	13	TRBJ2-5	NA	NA	CASSSQNQETQYF	TGTGCCAGCAGTTCCCAGAACCAAGAGACCCAGTACTTC
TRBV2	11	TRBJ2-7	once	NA	CASSPVNEQYF	TGTGCCAGCAGTCCGGTGAACGAGCAGTACTTC
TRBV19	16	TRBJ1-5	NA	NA	CASSMRGQGSNQPQHF	TGTGCCAGTAGTATGCGGGGCCAGGGAAGCAATCAGCCCCAGCATTTT